Listed here are 11 T cell receptor beta chains from one sample, sequenced in a study of cytomegalovirus exposure and HLA in healthy donors. This PCR relied on a set of 60 Vbeta primers and 13 Jbeta primers. The method was immunoSEQ multiplex PCR; TCRdb's version includes in-frame clones alone and lacks a portion of them. This sample lists around 26,000 clones; its ten largest clones have under 20%. Material for sequencing was PBMCs. Receptors originate from a male donor in good health and CMV-seropositive.

The rearrangement uses TRBV19 and TRBJ2-1; 7 nucleotides line up with TRBD1. This CDR3 has 14 residues. The trim removed 10 bases at V and 5 bases at J, leaving 11 bases unmatched. Per germline, CDR1 LNHDA and CDR2 SQIVND (reference sequence). The CDR3, as DNA: TGTGCCACTGGGACAGCTCTGTCCGACAATGAGCAGTTCTTC. Protein sequence: CATGTALSDNEQFF.

The chain joins TRBV30 to TRBJ1-2, with 7 positions matching TRBD1. The CDR3 loop spans 15 amino acids. V lost 3 bases and J lost 8; bases outside the gene matches: 15. Germline V gene lookup returns CDR1 GTSNPN and CDR2 SVGIG (reference sequence). The CDR3 spells CAWSTDTGDRRGYTF. In DNA, the CDR3 is TGTGCCTGGAGCACCGACACAGGGGATCGTCGGGGCTACACCTTC. Complete variable domain (other parts from reference TRBV30 and TRBJ1-2): SQTIHQWPATLVQPVGSPLSLECTVEGTSNPNLYWYRQAAGRGLQLLFYSVGIGQISSEVPQNLSASRPQDRQFILSSKKLLLSDSGFYLCAWSTDTGDRRGYTFGSGTRLTVV.

The chain is built from TRBV5-5 and TRBJ2-7; D is undetermined. The CDR3 is made up of 14 amino acids. Trimming took off 1 base at V and 2 bases at J, with 10 bases between the two ends. Per the germline V gene, CDR1 is SGHKS and CDR2 is YYEKEE (reference sequence). This CDR3 is CASSLSAVAYEQYF. CDR3 DNA: TGTGCCAGCAGCTTGTCGGCGGTCGCCTACGAGCAGTACTTC.

The V gene is TRBV2, the J gene TRBJ2-1, with D perhaps matching TRBD1 (5 bases). Germline values: CDR1 SNHLY, CDR2 FYNNEI. CDR3 size: 12 residues. The ends were cut back, 3 bases at V and 10 bases at J, with 10 bases in the middle. CDR3: CASSDRDGEQFF. CDR3 in DNA: TGTGCCAGCAGTGACAGGGATGGAGAGCAGTTCTTC.

The chain is built from TRBV30 and TRBJ1-6; weak D call: TRBD1 (6 bases). From germline, CDR1 is GTSNPN and CDR2 SVGIG (reference sequence). The CDR3 is made up of 14 amino acids. Trimming removed 5 bases from V and 5 bases from J, with 13 bases in between. The CDR3 sequence is CAWVGQRDNSPLHF. The DNA of the CDR3 is TGTGCCTGGGTGGGACAACGAGATAATTCACCCCTCCACTTT.

The rearrangement links TRBV28 to TRBJ2-7; a weak D match, TRBD1 (6 bases). The CDR3 runs 15 residues. Germline loops: CDR1 MDHEN, CDR2 SYDVKM. V gave up 7 bases and J gave up 4 bases, with 20 bases separating them. The CDR3 loop reads CASNGAGAAHYEQYF. In nucleotides, the CDR3 is TGTGCCAGCAACGGAGCAGGGGCAGCCCATTACGAGCAGTACTTC.

The chain couples TRBV9 to TRBJ2-2; TRBD2 matches at 7 bases. The junction had 4 bases not matched to a gene; V was cut back by 2 bases and J by 0 bases. CDR1 SGDLS and CDR2 YYNGEE come from the germline V gene. The CDR3 has 16 amino acids. CDR3 loop: CASSVTSASNTGELFF. The CDR3 DNA follows: TGTGCCAGCAGCGTTACTAGCGCCTCGAACACCGGGGAGCTGTTTTTT.

The V call is TRBV5-8, the J call TRBJ1-4; D might be TRBD1 (5 bases). The V gene lost 0 bases and the J gene lost 7 bases, with 10 bases spanning the gap. CDR3 length: 14 residues. Germline assignment: CDR1 SGHTS and CDR2 YDEGEE. DNA for the CDR3: TGTGCCAGCAGCTTGGGGCCCCAGGGTGAAAAACTGTTTTTT. Translation: CASSLGPQGEKLFF.

This sequence joins TRBV5-5 and TRBJ1-5; 7 nucleotides match TRBD1. From germline, CDR1 is SGHKS and CDR2 YYEKEE (reference sequence). The J segment lost 2 bases and the V segment lost 5 bases, leaving 1 base of the junction unmatched. The length of the CDR3 is 13 residues. Here the CDR3 DNA reads TGTGCCAGCAGTACAGGGGGCAATCAGCCCCAGCATTTT. Its translation: CASSTGGNQPQHF.

Written as DNA, the CDR3 is TGCAGCGTTGAAGATCAAGGGTTGTGGGCGGGAAGGTCTGCCTATGGCTACACCTTC. Amino acid sequence: CSVEDQGLWAGRSAYGYTF. V gene TRBV29-1 combines with J gene TRBJ1-2; D is unclear. This CDR3 is 19 amino acids long. Trimming cost V 0 bases and J 4 bases, with 27 bases left between them. Germline V CDR1 and CDR2: SQVTM, ANQGSEA.

The chain uses TRBV2 and TRBJ2-5; TRBD1 is a possible D gene (5 bases). This CDR3 has 15 residues. Trimming removed 3 bases from V and 5 bases from J, with 16 bases in between. From germline, CDR1 is SNHLY and CDR2 FYNNEI. The CDR3 spells CASSESQGRWETQYF. The CDR3 DNA is TGTGCCAGCAGTGAGTCCCAGGGAAGGTGGGAGACCCAGTACTTC.